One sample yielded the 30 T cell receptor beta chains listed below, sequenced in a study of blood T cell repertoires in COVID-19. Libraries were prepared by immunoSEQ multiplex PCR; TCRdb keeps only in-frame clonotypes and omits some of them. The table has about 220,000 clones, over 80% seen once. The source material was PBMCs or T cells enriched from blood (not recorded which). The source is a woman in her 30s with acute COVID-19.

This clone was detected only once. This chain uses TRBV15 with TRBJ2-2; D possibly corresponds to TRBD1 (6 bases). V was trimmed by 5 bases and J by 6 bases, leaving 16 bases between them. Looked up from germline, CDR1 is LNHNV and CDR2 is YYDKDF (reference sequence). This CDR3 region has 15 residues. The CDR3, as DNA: TGTGCCACCAGCTACCGAGCAGGGGTAGCCGGGGAGCTGTTTTTT. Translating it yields CATSYRAGVAGELFF.

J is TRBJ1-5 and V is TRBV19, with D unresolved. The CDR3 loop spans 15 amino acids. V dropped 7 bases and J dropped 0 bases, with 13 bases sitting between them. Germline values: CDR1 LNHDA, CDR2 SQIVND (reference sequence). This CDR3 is CASNGWENSNQPQHF. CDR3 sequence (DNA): TGTGCCAGTAATGGTTGGGAGAATAGCAATCAGCCCCAGCATTTT.

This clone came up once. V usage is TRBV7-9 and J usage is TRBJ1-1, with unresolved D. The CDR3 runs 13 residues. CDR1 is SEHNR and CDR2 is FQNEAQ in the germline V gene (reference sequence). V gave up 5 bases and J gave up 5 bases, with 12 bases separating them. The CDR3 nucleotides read TGTGCCAGCAGCCCGATTGGAGTAACTGAAGCTTTCTTT. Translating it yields CASSPIGVTEAFF. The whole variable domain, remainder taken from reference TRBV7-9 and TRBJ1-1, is DTGVSQNPRHKITKRGQNVTFRCDPISEHNRLYWYRQTLGQGPEFLTYFQNEAQLEKSRLLSDRFSAERPKGSFSTLEIQRTEQGDSAMYLCASSPIGVTEAFFGQGTRLTVV.

The CDR3 sequence: CASSQAAVTGGSPPNIQYF. Written as DNA, the CDR3 is TGCGCCAGCAGCCAAGCCGCCGTAACAGGGGGCTCTCCCCCAAACATTCAGTACTTC. The V call is TRBV4-3, the J call TRBJ2-4; 9 bases map to TRBD1. The CDR3 runs 19 residues. After removal of 1 base from V and 6 bases from J, the junction contained 16 bases not matched to a gene. Germline CDR1 is LGHNA and CDR2 is YSLEER.

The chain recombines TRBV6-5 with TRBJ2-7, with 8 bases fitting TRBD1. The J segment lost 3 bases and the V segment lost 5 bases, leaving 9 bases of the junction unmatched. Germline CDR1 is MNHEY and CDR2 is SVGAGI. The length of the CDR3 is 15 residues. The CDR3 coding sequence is TGTGCCAGCAGTCCGACAGGGGATAGGAGCTACGAGCAGTACTTC. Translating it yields CASSPTGDRSYEQYF.

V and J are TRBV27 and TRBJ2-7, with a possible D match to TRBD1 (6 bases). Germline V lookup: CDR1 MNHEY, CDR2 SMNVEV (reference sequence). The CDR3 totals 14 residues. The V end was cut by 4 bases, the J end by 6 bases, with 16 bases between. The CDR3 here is CASSYTEGTFEQYF. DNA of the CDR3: TGTGCCAGCAGTTACACCGAAGGGACATTCGAGCAGTACTTC.

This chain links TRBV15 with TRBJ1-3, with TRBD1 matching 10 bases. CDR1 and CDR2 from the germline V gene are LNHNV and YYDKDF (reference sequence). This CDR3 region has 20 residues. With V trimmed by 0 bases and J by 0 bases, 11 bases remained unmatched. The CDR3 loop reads CATSRDGTGERSYSGNTIYF. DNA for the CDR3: TGTGCCACCAGCAGAGATGGGACAGGGGAAAGGAGTTACTCTGGAAACACCATATATTTT.

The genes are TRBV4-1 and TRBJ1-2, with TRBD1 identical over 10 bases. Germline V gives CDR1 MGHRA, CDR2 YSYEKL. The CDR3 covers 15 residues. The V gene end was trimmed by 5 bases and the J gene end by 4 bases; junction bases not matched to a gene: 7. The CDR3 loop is CASSSPGQGPYGYTF. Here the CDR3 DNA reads TGCGCCAGCAGCTCACCGGGACAGGGGCCCTATGGCTACACCTTC.

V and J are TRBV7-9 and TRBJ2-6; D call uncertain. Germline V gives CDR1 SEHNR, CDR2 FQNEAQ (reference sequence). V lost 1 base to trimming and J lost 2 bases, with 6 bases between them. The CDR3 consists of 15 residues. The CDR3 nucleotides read TGTGCCAGCAGCTTAGACAACCCTGGGGCCAACGTCCTGACTTTC. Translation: CASSLDNPGANVLTF.

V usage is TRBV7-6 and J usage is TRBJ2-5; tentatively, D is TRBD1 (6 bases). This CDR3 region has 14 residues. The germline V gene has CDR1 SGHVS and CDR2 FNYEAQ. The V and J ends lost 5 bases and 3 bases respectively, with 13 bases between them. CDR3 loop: CASSPGVAKETQYF. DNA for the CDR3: TGTGCCAGCAGCCCAGGGGTAGCGAAAGAGACCCAGTACTTC.

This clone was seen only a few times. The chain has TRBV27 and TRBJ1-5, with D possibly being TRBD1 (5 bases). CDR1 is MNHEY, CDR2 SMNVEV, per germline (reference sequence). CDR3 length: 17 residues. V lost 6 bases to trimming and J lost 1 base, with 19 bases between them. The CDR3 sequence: CASRPYIGTESNQPQHF. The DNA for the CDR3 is TGTGCCAGCAGGCCCTATATAGGGACTGAAAGCAATCAGCCCCAGCATTTT.

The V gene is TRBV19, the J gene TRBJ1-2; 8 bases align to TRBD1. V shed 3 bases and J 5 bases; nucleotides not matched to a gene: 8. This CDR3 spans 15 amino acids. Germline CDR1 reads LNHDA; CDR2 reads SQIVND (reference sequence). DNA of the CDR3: TGTGCCAGTAGTATGGACAGGGCTTTTGGGTATGGCTACACCTTC. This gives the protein CASSMDRAFGYGYTF.

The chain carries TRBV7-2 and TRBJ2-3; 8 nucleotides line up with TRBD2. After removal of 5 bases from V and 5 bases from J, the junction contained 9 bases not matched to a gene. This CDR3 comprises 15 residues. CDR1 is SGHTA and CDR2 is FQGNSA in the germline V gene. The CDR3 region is CASSPGGARVDTQYF. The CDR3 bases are TGTGCCAGCAGCCCGGGGGGGGCCCGGGTAGATACGCAGTATTTT.

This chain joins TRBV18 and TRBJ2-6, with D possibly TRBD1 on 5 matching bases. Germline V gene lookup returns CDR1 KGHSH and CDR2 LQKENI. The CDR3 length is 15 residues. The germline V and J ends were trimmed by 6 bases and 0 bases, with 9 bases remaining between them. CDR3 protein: CASSQDSSGANVLTF. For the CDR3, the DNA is TGTGCCAGCTCTCAAGACAGCTCTGGGGCCAACGTCCTGACTTTC.

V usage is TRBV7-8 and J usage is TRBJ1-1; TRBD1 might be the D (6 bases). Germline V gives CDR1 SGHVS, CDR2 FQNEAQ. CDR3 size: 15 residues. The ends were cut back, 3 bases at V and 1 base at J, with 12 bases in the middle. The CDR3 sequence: CASSFISGENTEAFF. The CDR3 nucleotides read TGTGCCAGCAGCTTCATTTCAGGGGAGAACACTGAAGCTTTCTTT.

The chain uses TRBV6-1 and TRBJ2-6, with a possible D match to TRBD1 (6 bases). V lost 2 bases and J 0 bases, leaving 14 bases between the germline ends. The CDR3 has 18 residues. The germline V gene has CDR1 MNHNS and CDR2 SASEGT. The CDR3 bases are TGTGCCAGCAGTGAACGACAGGAACTCCGCTCTGGGGCCAACGTCCTGACTTTC. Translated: CASSERQELRSGANVLTF.

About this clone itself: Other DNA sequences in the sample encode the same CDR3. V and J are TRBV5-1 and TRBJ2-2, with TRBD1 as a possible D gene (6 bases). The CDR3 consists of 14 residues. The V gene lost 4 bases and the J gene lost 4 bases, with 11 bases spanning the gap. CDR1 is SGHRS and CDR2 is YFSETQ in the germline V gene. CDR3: CASSPGVSTGELFF. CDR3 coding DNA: TGCGCCAGCAGCCCAGGGGTTAGCACCGGGGAGCTGTTTTTT.

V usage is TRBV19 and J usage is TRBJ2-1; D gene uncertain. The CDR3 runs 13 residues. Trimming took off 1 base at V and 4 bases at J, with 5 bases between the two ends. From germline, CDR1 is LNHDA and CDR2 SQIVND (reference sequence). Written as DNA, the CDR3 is TGTGCCAGTAGTATAGGGCAGTACAATGAGCAGTTCTTC. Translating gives CASSIGQYNEQFF. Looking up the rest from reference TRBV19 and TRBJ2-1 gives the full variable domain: DGGITQSPKYLFRKEGQNVTLSCEQNLNHDAMYWYRQDPGQGLRLIYYSQIVNDFQKGDIAEGYSVSREKKESFPLTVTSAQKNPTAFYLCASSIGQYNEQFFGPGTRLTVL.

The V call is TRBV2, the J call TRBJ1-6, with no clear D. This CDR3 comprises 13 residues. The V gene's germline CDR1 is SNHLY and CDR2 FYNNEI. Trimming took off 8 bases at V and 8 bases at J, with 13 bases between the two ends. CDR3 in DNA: TGTGCCAGCCGGCGGGAAGTGGATTCACCCCTCCACTTT. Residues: CASRREVDSPLHF.

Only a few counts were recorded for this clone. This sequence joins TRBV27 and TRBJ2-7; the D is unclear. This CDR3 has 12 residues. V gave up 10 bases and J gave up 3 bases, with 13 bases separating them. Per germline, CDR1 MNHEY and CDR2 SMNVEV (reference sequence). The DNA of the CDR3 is TGTGCCACCAGAAATGGGCGCTACGAGCAGTACTTC. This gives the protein CATRNGRYEQYF.

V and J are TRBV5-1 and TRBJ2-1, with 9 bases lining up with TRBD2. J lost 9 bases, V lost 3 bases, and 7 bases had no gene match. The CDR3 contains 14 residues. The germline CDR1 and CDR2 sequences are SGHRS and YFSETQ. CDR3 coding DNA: TGCGCCAGCAGCTCTCGGACTAGCGTTTTTGAGCAGTTCTTC. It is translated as CASSSRTSVFEQFF.

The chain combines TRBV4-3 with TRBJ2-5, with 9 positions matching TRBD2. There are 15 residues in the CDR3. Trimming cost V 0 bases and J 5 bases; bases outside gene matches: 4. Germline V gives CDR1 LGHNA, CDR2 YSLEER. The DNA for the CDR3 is TGCGCCAGCAGCCAAGATGGGCTAGCGGGGGAGACCCAGTACTTC. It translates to CASSQDGLAGETQYF.

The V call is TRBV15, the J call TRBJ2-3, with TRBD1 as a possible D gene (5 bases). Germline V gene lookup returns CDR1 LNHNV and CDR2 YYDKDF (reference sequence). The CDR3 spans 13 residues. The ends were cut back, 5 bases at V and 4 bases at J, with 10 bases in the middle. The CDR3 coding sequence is TGTGCCACCAGCGTCTTAGGGGCAGATACGCAGTATTTT. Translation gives CATSVLGADTQYF.

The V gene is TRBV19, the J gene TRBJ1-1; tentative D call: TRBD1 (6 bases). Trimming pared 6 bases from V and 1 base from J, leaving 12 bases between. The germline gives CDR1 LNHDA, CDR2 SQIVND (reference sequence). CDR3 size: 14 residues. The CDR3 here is CASRRTGTNTEAFF. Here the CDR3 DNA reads TGTGCCAGTAGGAGAACAGGGACGAACACTGAAGCTTTCTTT.

This CDR3 is CASSKGAYYEQYF. Here the CDR3 DNA reads TGTGCCAGCAGTAAGGGGGCCTACTACGAGCAGTACTTC. The chain links TRBV28 to TRBJ2-7; TRBD1 agrees at 7 bases. Per germline, CDR1 MDHEN and CDR2 SYDVKM. The CDR3 is 13 amino acids. Trimming removed 5 bases from V and 3 bases from J; junction bases left unmatched: 4.

CDR3 amino acids: CASSPRGTATNEKLFF. In DNA, the CDR3 is TGTGCCAGCAGCCCCCGCGGGACCGCAACTAATGAAAAACTGTTTTTT. The V gene is TRBV11-1, the J gene TRBJ1-4; possible D gene TRBD1, 5 bases. The germline gives CDR1 SGHAT, CDR2 FQDESV (reference sequence). V lost 5 bases and J lost 0, with 13 bases in between. The CDR3 totals 16 residues.

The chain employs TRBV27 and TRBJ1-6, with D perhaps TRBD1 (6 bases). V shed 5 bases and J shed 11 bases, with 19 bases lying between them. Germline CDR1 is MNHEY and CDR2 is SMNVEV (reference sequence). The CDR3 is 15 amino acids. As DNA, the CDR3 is TGTGCCAGCAGTCTCGGGGACACGGCTACTACACCCCTCCACTTT. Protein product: CASSLGDTATTPLHF.

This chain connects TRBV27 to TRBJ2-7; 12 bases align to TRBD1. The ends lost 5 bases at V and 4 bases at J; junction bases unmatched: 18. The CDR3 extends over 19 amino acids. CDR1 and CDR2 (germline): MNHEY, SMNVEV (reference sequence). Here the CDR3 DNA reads TGTGCCAGCAGTCCTTTCCACTCGTACCGGGACAGGGGGCGGTACGAGCAGTACTTC. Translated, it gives CASSPFHSYRDRGRYEQYF.

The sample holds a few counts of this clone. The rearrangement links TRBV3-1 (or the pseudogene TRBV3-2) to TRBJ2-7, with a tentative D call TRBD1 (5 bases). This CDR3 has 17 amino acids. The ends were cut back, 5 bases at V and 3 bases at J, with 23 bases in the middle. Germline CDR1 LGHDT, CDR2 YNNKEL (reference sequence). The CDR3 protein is CASSGKGDRRQSYEQYF. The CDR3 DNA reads TGTGCCAGCAGCGGTAAAGGGGATCGGAGACAGAGCTACGAGCAGTACTTC.

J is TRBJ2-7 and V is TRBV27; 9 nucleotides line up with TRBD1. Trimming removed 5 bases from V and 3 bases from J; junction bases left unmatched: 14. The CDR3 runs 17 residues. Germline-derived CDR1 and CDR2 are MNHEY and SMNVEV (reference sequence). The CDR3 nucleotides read TGTGCCAGCAGTCCCCTTGGGGACAGGGATGCTCTCTACGAGCAGTACTTC. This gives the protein CASSPLGDRDALYEQYF.